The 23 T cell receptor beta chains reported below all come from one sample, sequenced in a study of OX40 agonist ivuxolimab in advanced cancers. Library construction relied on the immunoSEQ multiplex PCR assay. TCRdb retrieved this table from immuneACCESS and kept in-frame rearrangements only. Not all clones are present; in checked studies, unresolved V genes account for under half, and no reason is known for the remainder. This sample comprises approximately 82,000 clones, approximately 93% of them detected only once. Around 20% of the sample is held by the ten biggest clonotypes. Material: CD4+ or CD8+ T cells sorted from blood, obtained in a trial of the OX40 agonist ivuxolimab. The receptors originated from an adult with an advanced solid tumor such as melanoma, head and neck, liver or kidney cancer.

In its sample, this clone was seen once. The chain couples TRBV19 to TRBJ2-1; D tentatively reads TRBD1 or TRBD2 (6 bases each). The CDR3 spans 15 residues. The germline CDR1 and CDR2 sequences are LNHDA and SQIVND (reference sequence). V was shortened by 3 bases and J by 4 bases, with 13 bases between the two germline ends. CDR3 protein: CASSIIRGQYNEQFF. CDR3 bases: TGTGCCAGTAGTATTATCCGGGGGCAGTACAATGAGCAGTTCTTC.

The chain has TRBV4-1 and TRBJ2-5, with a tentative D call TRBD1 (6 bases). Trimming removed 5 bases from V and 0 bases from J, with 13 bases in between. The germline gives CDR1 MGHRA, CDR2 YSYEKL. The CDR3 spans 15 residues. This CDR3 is CASSNFGQNQETQYF. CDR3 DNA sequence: TGCGCCAGCAGCAACTTCGGACAGAACCAAGAGACCCAGTACTTC.

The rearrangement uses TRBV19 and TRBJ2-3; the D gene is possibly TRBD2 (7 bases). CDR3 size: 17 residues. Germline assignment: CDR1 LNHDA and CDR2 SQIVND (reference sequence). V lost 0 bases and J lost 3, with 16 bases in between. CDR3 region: CASSIDLWGGSTDTQYF. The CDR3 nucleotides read TGTGCCAGTAGTATAGATCTATGGGGGGGCTCGACAGATACGCAGTATTTT. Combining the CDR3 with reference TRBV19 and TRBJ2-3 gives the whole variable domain DGGITQSPKYLFRKEGQNVTLSCEQNLNHDAMYWYRQDPGQGLRLIYYSQIVNDFQKGDIAEGYSVSREKKESFPLTVTSAQKNPTAFYLCASSIDLWGGSTDTQYFGPGTRLTVL.

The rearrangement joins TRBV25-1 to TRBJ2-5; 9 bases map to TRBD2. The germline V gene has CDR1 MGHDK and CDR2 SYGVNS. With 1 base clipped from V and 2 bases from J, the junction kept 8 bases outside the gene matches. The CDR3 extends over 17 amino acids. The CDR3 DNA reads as TGTGCCAGCAGTGAATTAGGGGCTAGCGGGACACAAGAGACCCAGTACTTC. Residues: CASSELGASGTQETQYF.

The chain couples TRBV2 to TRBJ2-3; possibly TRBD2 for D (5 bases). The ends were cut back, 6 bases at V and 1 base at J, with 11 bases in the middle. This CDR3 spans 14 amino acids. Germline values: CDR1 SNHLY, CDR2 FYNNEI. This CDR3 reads CASSPEARTDTQYF. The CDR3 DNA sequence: TGTGCCAGCAGCCCGGAGGCACGCACAGATACGCAGTATTTT.

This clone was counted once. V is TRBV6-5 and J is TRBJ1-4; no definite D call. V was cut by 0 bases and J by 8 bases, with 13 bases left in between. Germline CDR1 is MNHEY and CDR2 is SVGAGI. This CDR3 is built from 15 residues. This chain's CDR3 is CASSYSEQIGEKLFF. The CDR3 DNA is TGTGCCAGCAGTTACTCGGAACAAATAGGGGAAAAACTGTTTTTT.

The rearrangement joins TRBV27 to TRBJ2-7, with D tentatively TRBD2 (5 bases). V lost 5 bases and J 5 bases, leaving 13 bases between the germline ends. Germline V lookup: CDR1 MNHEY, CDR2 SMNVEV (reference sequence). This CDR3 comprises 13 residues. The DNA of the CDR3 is TGTGCCAGCAGTCCAGATGCGAGGGACGAGCAGTACTTC. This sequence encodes CASSPDARDEQYF.

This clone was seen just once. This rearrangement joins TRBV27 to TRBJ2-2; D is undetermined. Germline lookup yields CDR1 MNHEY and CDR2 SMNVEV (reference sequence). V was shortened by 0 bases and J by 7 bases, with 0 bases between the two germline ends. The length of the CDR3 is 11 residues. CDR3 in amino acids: CASSLSGELFF. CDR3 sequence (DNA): TGTGCCAGCAGTTTATCCGGGGAGCTGTTTTTT.

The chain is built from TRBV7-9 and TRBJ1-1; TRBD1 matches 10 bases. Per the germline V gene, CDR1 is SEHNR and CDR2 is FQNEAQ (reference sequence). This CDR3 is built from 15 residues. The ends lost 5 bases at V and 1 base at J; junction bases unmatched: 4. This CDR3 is CASSPGQGTNTEAFF. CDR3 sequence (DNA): TGTGCCAGCAGCCCGGGACAGGGGACGAACACTGAAGCTTTCTTT.

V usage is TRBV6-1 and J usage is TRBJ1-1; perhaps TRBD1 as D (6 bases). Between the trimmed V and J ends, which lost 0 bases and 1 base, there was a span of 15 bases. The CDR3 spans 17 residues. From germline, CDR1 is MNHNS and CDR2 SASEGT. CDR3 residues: CASSEAPRGGTNTEAFF. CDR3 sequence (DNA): TGTGCCAGCAGTGAAGCGCCTAGGGGGGGAACGAACACTGAAGCTTTCTTT.

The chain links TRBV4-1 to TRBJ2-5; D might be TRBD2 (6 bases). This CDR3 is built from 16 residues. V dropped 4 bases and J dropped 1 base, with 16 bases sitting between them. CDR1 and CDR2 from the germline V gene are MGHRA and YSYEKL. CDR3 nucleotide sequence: TGCGCCAGCAGCCTAGGAACTAGCCCTTTCCAAGAGACCCAGTACTTC. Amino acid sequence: CASSLGTSPFQETQYF.

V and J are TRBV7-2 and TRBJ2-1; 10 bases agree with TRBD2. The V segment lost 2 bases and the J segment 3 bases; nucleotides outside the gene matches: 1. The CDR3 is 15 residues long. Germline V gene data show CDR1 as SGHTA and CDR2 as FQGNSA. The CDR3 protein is CASSLIAGGYNEQFF. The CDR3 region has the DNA TGTGCCAGCAGCTTAATAGCGGGAGGCTACAATGAGCAGTTCTTC.

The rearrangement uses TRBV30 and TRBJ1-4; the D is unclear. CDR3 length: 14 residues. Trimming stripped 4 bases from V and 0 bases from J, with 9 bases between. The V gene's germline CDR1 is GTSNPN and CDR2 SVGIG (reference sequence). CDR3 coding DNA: TGTGCCTGGACTCCGGCCGCAACTAATGAAAAACTGTTTTTT. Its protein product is CAWTPAATNEKLFF.

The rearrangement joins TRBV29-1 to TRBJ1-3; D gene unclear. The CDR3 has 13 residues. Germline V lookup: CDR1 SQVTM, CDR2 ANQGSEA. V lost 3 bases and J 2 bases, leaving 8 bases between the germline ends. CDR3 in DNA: TGCAGCGTTGAGGGAGATACTGGAAACACCATATATTTT. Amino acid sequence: CSVEGDTGNTIYF. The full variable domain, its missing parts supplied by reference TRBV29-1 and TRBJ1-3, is SAVISQKPSRDICQRGTSLTIQCQVDSQVTMMFWYRQQPGQSLTLIATANQGSEATYESGFVIDKFPISRPNLTFSTLTVSNMSPEDSSIYLCSVEGDTGNTIYFGEGSWLTVV.

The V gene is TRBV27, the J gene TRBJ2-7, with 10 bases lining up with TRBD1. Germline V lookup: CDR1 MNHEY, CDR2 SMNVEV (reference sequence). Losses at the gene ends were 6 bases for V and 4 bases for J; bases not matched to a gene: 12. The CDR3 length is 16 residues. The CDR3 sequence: CASSPGQGVGKYEQYF. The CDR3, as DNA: TGTGCCAGCAGCCCTGGACAGGGGGTGGGAAAGTACGAGCAGTACTTC.

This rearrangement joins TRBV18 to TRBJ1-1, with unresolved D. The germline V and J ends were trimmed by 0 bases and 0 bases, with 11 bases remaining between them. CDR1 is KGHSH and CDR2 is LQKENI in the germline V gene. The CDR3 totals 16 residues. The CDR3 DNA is TGTGCCAGCTCACCACCTGGGTGGTCGGTGAACACTGAAGCTTTCTTT. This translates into CASSPPGWSVNTEAFF.

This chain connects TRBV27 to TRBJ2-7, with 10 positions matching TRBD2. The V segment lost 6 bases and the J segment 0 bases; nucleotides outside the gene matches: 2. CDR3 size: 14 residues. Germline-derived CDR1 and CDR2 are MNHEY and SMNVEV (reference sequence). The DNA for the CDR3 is TGTGCCAGCAGGGGGACTAGCGACTCCTACGAGCAGTACTTC. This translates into CASRGTSDSYEQYF.

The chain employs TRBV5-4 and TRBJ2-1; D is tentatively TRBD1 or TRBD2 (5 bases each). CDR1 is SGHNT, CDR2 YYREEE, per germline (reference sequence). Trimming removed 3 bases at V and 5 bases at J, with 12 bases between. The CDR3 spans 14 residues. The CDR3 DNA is TGTGCCAGCAGCTCACATTGGGGGAACAATGAGCAGTTCTTC. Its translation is CASSSHWGNNEQFF.

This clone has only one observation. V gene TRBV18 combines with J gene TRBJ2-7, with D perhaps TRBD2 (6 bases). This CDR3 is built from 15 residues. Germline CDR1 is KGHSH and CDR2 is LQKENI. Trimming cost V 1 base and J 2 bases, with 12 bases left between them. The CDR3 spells CASSPRNSGTYEQYF. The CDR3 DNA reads TGTGCCAGCTCACCACGGAATAGCGGAACCTACGAGCAGTACTTC.

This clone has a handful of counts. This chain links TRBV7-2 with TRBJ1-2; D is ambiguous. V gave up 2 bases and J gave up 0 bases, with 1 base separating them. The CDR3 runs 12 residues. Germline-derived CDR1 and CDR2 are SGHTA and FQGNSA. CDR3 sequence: CASSLSNYGYTF. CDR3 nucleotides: TGTGCCAGCAGCTTATCTAACTATGGCTACACCTTC.

The CDR3 bases are TGTGCCAGCAGCCCCCGGGACAGGGGGCACTCTGGGGCCAACGTCCTGACTTTC. Translating it yields CASSPRDRGHSGANVLTF. This rearrangement joins TRBV9 to TRBJ2-6; 12 bases map to TRBD1. The germline V gene has CDR1 SGDLS and CDR2 YYNGEE. V shed 4 bases and J 0 bases; nucleotides not matched to a gene: 5. The CDR3 consists of 18 residues. Using reference TRBV9 and TRBJ2-6 for the parts outside the CDR3, the full variable domain is DSGVTQTPKHLITATGQRVTLRCSPRSGDLSVYWYQQSLDQGLQFLIQYYNGEERAKGNILERFSAQQFPDLHSELNLSSLELGDSALYFCASSPRDRGHSGANVLTFGAGSRLTVL.

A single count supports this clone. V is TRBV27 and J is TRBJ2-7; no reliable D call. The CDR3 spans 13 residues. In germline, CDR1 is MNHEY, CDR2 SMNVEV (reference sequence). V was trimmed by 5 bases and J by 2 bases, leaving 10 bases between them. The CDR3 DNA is TGTGCCAGCAGTACCGCAGGACCCTACGAGCAGTACTTC. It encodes CASSTAGPYEQYF.

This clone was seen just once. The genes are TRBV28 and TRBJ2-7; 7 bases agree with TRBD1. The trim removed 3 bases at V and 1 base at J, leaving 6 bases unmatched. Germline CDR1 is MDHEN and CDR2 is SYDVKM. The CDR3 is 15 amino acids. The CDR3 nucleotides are TGTGCCAGCAGTTTGTACAGGGGAAGGTCCTACGAGCAGTACTTC. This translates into CASSLYRGRSYEQYF.